A selection of T cell receptor beta chains follows, all from one sample in a study of regulatory T cells in long-lasting Graves disease. Using its own MiXCR run on the multiplex PCR reads, TCRdb lists one record per CDR3 protein. The sample lists 310,000 or so distinct CDR3 sequences, around a fifth occurring once. Specimen: peripheral blood mononuclear cells (PBMCs), collected when the disease was refractory, from a patient treated with antithyroid drugs. The receptor set was obtained from a female donor with Graves disease. CDR3s include the opening cysteine and the closing phenylalanine or tryptophan. D genes are given only for firm matches. Expanded clones get a size class; other rows say once, few or many, or leave the size out.

.,TRBV12-5,.,TRBJ1-1,CASGLARGTAFF,TGTGCTAGTGGTTTGGCAAGGGGGACGGCTTTCTTT
.,TRBV3-1,TRBD1,TRBJ1-6,CASSQEAGGSPLHF,TGTGCCAGCAGCCAAGAGGCAGGGGGCTCACCCCTCCACTTT
many,TRBV6-2/TRBV6-3,.,TRBJ1-5,CATARSSQPQHF,TGTGCCACAGCACGGTCTAGTCAGCCCCAGCATTTT
.,TRBV5-1,.,TRBJ2-2,CASSLGTTDTGELFF,TGCGCCAGCAGCTTGGGGACAACCGACACCGGGGAGCTGTTTTTT
.,TRBV20-1,.,TRBJ2-2,CSARDTTSGGELFF,TGCAGTGCTAGAGACACGACTAGTGGCGGGGAGCTGTTTTTT
.,TRBV5-1,TRBD1,TRBJ1-4,CASSEGQFPTNEKLFF,TGCGCCAGCAGCGAGGGACAGTTCCCCACTAATGAAAAACTGTTTTTT
.,TRBV12-3/TRBV12-4,TRBD2,TRBJ2-3,CASSGLAGVPDTQYF,TGTGCCAGCAGCGGACTAGCGGGAGTTCCAGATACGCAGTATTTT
many,TRBV30,.,TRBJ1-2,CAWSQTGERYGYTF,TGTGCCTGGAGCCAAACCGGGGAGCGGTATGGCTACACCTTC
few,TRBV7-2,.,TRBJ2-7,CASSLFTGLDEQYF,TGTGCCAGCAGCTTATTCACGGGACTCGACGAGCAGTACTTC
.,TRBV4-1,TRBD1,TRBJ1-2,CASSQIGQGVDYGYTF,TGCGCCAGCAGCCAAATCGGACAGGGGGTAGACTATGGCTACACCTTC
few,TRBV28,.,TRBJ2-7,CASSQDLRDWAAKQYF,TGTGCCAGCAGTCAGGACCTCCGGGACTGGGCGGCGAAGCAGTACTTC
.,TRBV4-2,.,TRBJ1-1,CASSQERREAFF,TGTGCCAGCAGCCAAGAGCGGCGTGAAGCTTTCTTT
few,TRBV7-8,.,TRBJ2-7,CASSLGGDFSYEQYF,TGTGCCAGCAGCTTAGGGGGGGACTTCTCCTACGAGCAGTACTTC
many,TRBV24-1,TRBD2,TRBJ2-5,CATGTSGQETQYF,TGTGCCACCGGGACTAGCGGACAAGAGACCCAGTACTTC
.,TRBV20-1,TRBD2,TRBJ2-7,CSAELAGAYEQYF,TGCAGTGCTGAACTAGCGGGAGCTTACGAGCAGTACTTC
.,TRBV27,TRBD1,TRBJ2-7,CASGEGSDRGYEQYF,TGTGCCAGCGGAGAAGGTTCGGACAGGGGGTACGAGCAGTACTTC
.,TRBV3-1,TRBD1,TRBJ2-1,CASSRNRGNEQFF,TGTGCCAGCAGCCGGAACAGGGGCAATGAGCAGTTCTTC
.,TRBV27,TRBD1,TRBJ1-4,CASSYRGGHEKLFF,TGTGCCAGCAGTTACAGGGGGGGGCATGAAAAACTGTTTTTT
.,TRBV20-1,TRBD1,TRBJ2-3,CSAQGAGDTQYF,TGCAGTGCGCAGGGGGCCGGAGATACGCAGTATTTT
many,TRBV28,TRBD1,TRBJ1-1,CASRRDRAWGTEAFF,TGTGCCAGCAGGAGAGACAGGGCTTGGGGCACTGAAGCTTTCTTT
.,TRBV18,TRBD2,TRBJ2-2,CASSPNRSPAGGTGELFF,TGTGCCAGCTCACCGAATAGGAGCCCAGCGGGAGGGACCGGGGAGCTGTTTTTT
many,TRBV27,.,TRBJ2-7,CASWSTGEQYF,TGTGCCAGCTGGTCTACGGGGGAGCAGTACTTC
.,TRBV28,.,TRBJ1-3,CASSFGQTSGNIIYF,TGTGCCAGCAGTTTCGGACAGACCTCTGGAAACATCATATATTTT
.,TRBV9,TRBD1,TRBJ2-5,CASIVGTGGETQYF,TGTGCCAGCATCGTCGGGACAGGGGGGGAGACCCAGTACTTC
.,TRBV6-1,TRBD2,TRBJ2-3,CASRSRGVSGRGTDTQYF,TGTGCCAGCAGGTCCCGGGGGGTTAGCGGGAGAGGCACAGATACGCAGTATTTT
.,TRBV7-2,.,TRBJ1-2,CASSLGQGSYGYTF,TGTGCCAGCAGCTTAGGGCAGGGGAGCTATGGCTACACCTTC
.,TRBV19,.,TRBJ1-1,CASTARVNTEAFF,TGTGCCAGTACGGCCAGGGTGAACACTGAAGCTTTCTTT
many,TRBV7-2,.,TRBJ2-7,CASSPPYNEVGEEQYF,TGTGCCAGCAGCCCACCCTACAACGAGGTCGGGGAAGAGCAGTACTTC
many,TRBV12-3/TRBV12-4,.,TRBJ2-7,CASSFQQGVAEQYF,TGTGCCAGCAGTTTTCAACAGGGAGTCGCCGAGCAGTACTTC
few,TRBV4-2,.,TRBJ1-3,CASSQLTGGSSSGNTIYF,TGTGCCAGCAGCCAATTGACGGGCGGCTCTAGCTCTGGAAACACCATATATTTT
many,TRBV28,.,TRBJ1-6,CASSSLGRDLYNSPLHF,TGTGCCAGCAGCTCCCTTGGCAGGGACCTCTATAATTCACCCCTCCACTTT
.,TRBV7-6,.,TRBJ2-7,CASSLVAGAGEQYF,TGTGCCAGCAGCTTAGTGGCAGGGGCGGGTGAGCAGTACTTC
few,TRBV6-1,TRBD1,TRBJ1-5,CASRRQGPQPQHF,TGTGCCAGCAGGAGACAGGGGCCTCAGCCCCAGCATTTT
.,TRBV2,TRBD2,TRBJ2-3,CASSEGTITTDTQYF,TGTGCCAGCAGTGAGGGGACTATAACCACAGATACGCAGTATTTT
.,TRBV2,.,TRBJ2-1,CASSQFNEQFF,TGTGCCAGCAGCCAGTTCAATGAGCAGTTCTTC
few,TRBV6-9,.,TRBJ1-5,CASSLREGQPQHF,TGTGCCAGCAGTTTACGTGAAGGTCAGCCCCAGCATTTT
.,TRBV18,.,TRBJ2-7,CASSPGEEGTYEQYF,TGTGCCAGCTCACCAGGTGAGGAGGGAACCTACGAGCAGTACTTC
few,TRBV20-1,.,TRBJ1-5,CSAGTTGLSNQPQHF,TGCAGTGCTGGGACGACTGGACTTAGCAATCAGCCCCAGCATTTT
few,TRBV7-9,TRBD1,TRBJ1-2,CASSLAGTGSIYGYTF,TGTGCCAGCAGCTTAGCAGGGACAGGAAGCATCTATGGCTACACCTTC
few,TRBV29-1,.,TRBJ1-1,CSARDLGAEAFF,TGCAGCGCCAGGGACCTAGGGGCTGAAGCTTTCTTT
.,TRBV20-1,.,TRBJ2-7,CSARATSRRVYEQYF,TGCAGTGCTAGAGCCACTAGCAGGAGGGTATACGAGCAGTACTTC
.,TRBV7-9,.,TRBJ1-4,CASSLAGDGEKLFF,TGTGCCAGCAGCTTAGCTGGAGATGGGGAAAAACTGTTTTTT
few,TRBV20-1,.,TRBJ2-7,CSANPVTEAYEQYF,TGCAGTGCTAACCCGGTCACTGAGGCCTACGAGCAGTACTTC
.,TRBV7-9,.,TRBJ1-6,CASSSNNSPLHF,TGTGCCAGCAGCTCCAATAATTCACCCCTCCACTTT
many,TRBV11-2,.,TRBJ2-7,CASSPPGHFEQYF,TGTGCCAGCAGTCCCCCGGGACACTTCGAGCAGTACTTC
.,TRBV20-1,TRBD2,TRBJ2-5,CSARDLHPTSEIYAGETQYF,TGCAGTGCTAGAGATCTTCACCCGACTAGCGAAATTTATGCGGGAGAGACCCAGTACTTC
few,TRBV7-9,TRBD1,TRBJ1-4,CASSPTGTGTEKLFF,TGTGCCAGCAGCCCAACCGGGACAGGGACCGAAAAACTGTTTTTT
.,TRBV6-1,.,TRBJ2-6,CATNRDSGANVLTF,TGTGCCACGAACAGGGACTCTGGGGCCAACGTCCTGACTTTC
many,TRBV5-5,.,TRBJ2-7,CASSLLASGEYF,TGTGCCAGCAGTTTACTTGCCTCGGGGGAGTACTTC
.,TRBV29-1,.,TRBJ2-1,CSVGRLDEQFF,TGCAGCGTTGGGCGCCTTGATGAGCAGTTCTTC
many,TRBV28,TRBD1,TRBJ1-1,CASSLIGTGILAEAFF,TGTGCCAGCAGTTTAATCGGGACAGGGATTCTTGCTGAAGCTTTCTTT
few,TRBV6-1,.,TRBJ2-5,CASSVTVVETQYF,TGTGCCAGCAGTGTTACAGTAGTAGAGACCCAGTACTTC
many,TRBV3-1,.,TRBJ2-2,CASSQGSTGELFF,TGTGCCAGCAGCCAGGGTTCCACCGGGGAGCTGTTTTTT
.,TRBV20-1,.,TRBJ2-7,CSARGDEEQYF,TGCAGTGCTAGAGGAGACGAGGAGCAGTACTTC
many,TRBV28,TRBD1,TRBJ1-1,CASSFPWTGANTEAFF,TGTGCCAGCAGTTTCCCATGGACAGGAGCGAACACTGAAGCTTTCTTT
many,TRBV27,.,TRBJ1-1,CASSLWGKNTEAFF,TGTGCCAGCAGTTTATGGGGAAAGAACACTGAAGCTTTCTTT
.,TRBV11-2,TRBD2,TRBJ2-6,CASSSGASGRAVSGANVLTF,TGTGCCAGCAGCTCCGGGGCGAGCGGGAGGGCCGTCTCTGGGGCCAACGTCCTGACTTTC